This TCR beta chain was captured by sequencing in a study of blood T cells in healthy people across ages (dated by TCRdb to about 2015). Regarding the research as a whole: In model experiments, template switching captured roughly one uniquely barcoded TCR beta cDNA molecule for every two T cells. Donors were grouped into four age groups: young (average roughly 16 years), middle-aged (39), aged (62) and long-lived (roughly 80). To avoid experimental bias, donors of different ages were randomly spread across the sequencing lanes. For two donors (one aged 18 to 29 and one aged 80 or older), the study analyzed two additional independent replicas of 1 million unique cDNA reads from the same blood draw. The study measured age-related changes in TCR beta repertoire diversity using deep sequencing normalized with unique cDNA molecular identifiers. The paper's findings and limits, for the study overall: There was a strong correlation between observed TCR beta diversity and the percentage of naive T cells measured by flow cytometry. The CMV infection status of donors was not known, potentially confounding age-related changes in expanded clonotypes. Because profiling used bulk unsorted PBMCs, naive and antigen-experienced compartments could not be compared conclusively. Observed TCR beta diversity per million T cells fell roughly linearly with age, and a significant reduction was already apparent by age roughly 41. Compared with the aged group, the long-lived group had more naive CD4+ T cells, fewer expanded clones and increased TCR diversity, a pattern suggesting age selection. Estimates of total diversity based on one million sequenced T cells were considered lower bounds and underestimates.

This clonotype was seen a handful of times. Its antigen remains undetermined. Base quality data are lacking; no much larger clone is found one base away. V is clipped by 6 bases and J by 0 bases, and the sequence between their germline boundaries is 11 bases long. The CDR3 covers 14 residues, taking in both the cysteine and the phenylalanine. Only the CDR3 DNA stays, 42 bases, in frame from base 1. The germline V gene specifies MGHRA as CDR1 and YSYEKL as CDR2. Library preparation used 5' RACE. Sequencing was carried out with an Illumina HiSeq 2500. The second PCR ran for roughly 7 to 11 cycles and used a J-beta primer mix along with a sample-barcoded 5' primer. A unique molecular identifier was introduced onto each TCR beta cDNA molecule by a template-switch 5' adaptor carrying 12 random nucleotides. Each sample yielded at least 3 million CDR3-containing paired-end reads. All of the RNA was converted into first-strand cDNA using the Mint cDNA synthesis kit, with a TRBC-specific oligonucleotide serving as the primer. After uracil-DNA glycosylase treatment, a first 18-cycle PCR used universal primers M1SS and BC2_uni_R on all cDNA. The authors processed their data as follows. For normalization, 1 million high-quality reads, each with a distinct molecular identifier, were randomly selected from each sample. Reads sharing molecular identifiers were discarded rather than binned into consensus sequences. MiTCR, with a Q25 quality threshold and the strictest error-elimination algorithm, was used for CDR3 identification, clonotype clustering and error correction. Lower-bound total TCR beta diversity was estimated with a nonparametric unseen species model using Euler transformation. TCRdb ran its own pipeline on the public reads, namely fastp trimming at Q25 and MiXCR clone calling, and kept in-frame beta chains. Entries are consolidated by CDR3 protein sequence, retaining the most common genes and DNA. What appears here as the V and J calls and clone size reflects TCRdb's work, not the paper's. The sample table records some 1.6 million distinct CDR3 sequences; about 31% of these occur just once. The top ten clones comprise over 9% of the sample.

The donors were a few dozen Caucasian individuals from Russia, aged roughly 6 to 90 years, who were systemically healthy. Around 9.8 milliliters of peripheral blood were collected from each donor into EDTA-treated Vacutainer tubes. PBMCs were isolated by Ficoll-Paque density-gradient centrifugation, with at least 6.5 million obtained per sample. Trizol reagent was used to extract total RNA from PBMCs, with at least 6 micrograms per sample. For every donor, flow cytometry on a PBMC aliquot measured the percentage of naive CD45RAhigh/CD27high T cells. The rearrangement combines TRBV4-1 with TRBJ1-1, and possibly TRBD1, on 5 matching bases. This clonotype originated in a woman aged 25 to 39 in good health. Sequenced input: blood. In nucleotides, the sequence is TGCGCCAGCAGTCCCGGGACCATGAACACTGAAGCTTTCTTT. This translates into CASSPGTMNTEAFF.